A selection of T cell receptor beta chains follows, all from one sample in a study of T cells in tuberculosis. Measured with immunoSEQ multiplex PCR; TCRdb has only the in-frame clones, and not every one. The profile shows over 30,000 clones, over 85% of them singletons. The source material was PBMCs, sampled at tuberculosis diagnosis. Receptor source: an adult with tuberculosis. The CDR3 runs from the conserved cysteine through the conserved F or W. D genes are given only for firm matches. A row's size may be missing; if present it is once, few, many or a size class.

-	TRBV6-5	TRBJ1-4	TRBD1	CASSRQGAGEKLFF	TGTGCCAGCAGTCGACAGGGGGCAGGAGAAAAACTGTTTTTT
-	TRBV5-6	TRBJ1-2	TRBD1	CASSLDRGYGYTF	TGTGCCAGCAGCCTGGACAGGGGATATGGCTACACCTTC
-	TRBV27	TRBJ2-7	TRBD1	CASSFNGQGALYEQYF	TGTGCCAGCAGTTTCAACGGACAGGGGGCTTTGTACGAGCAGTACTTC
-	TRBV4-1	TRBJ1-5	-	CASSRGGGNQPQHF	TGCGCCAGCAGCCGAGGCGGAGGAAATCAGCCCCAGCATTTT
-	TRBV11-2	TRBJ2-2	-	CASSPGTNTGELFF	TGTGCCAGCAGCCCCGGGACTAACACCGGGGAGCTGTTTTTT
-	TRBV5-8	TRBJ2-3	-	CASSLGVTTDSTDTQYF	TGTGCCAGCAGCTTGGGGGTGACAACCGACAGCACAGATACGCAGTATTTT
once	TRBV7-2	TRBJ2-5	TRBD2	CASSLQGGSETQYF	TGTGCCAGCAGCTTACAGGGCGGGAGCGAGACCCAGTACTTC
-	TRBV30	TRBJ2-3	-	CAWRGTGAQYF	TGTGCCTGGAGGGGGACGGGAGCGCAGTATTTT
-	TRBV7-2	TRBJ2-1	-	CASSLVMAEDEQFF	TGTGCCAGCAGCTTAGTAATGGCTGAGGATGAGCAGTTCTTC
-	TRBV18	TRBJ1-4	-	CASSPSDGGINEKLFF	TGTGCCAGCTCACCATCGGACGGGGGGATCAATGAAAAACTGTTTTTT
-	TRBV5-1	TRBJ1-5	TRBD1	CASSLEGQGNQPQHF	TGCGCCAGCAGCTTGGAAGGACAGGGTAATCAGCCCCAGCATTTT
-	TRBV10-2	TRBJ2-1	-	CASSDDISYNEQFF	TGCGCCAGCAGTGATGACATCTCCTACAATGAGCAGTTCTTC
once	TRBV27	TRBJ2-2	TRBD1	CASSSYPGQANTGELFF	TGTGCCAGCAGTTCTTACCCGGGACAGGCGAACACCGGGGAGCTGTTTTTT
-	TRBV5-6	TRBJ1-2	-	CASSAIWPGGYGYTF	TGTGCCAGCAGCGCGATATGGCCGGGTGGCTATGGCTACACCTTC
-	TRBV5-1	TRBJ2-7	TRBD1	CASSFPGTGNTYEQYF	TGCGCCAGCAGCTTTCCCGGGACAGGTAACACCTACGAGCAGTACTTC
once	TRBV6-1	TRBJ2-7	TRBD1	CASSWDRGRLDEQYF	TGTGCCAGCAGTTGGGACAGGGGGAGGCTTGACGAGCAGTACTTC
-	TRBV2	TRBJ1-3	-	CASSEGEVAGNTIYF	TGTGCCAGCAGTGAAGGAGAAGTGGCTGGAAACACCATATATTTT